Sequencing of this T cell receptor beta chain was carried out in a study of T cell responses to AZD1222 COVID-19 vaccine. Trimming cost V 4 bases and J 0 bases, with 25 bases left between them. Germline V CDR1 and CDR2: MNHNS, SASEGT. The CDR3 loop spans 20 amino acids. Comment on this clone: The antigen is not known.

Profiled with immunoSEQ multiplex PCR; TCRdb holds only in-frame clones, not every one. This table holds around 180,000 clones, 87% found once. Whole-study results and caveats: All repertoire sampling was performed exclusively after the peak T cell response. Mostly white British, mostly female donors; authors suggested clonal diversity may be underestimated.

The chain combines TRBV6-1 with TRBJ2-1, with unresolved D. Sequences were derived from peripheral blood, sampled on day 0 of MenACWY control vaccination. The sequence came from an adult in good health. CDR3 protein: CASSATAVKRSLSSYNEQFF. The CDR3 bases are TGTGCCAGCAGTGCTACAGCAGTGAAAAGGTCCCTTAGCTCCTACAATGAGCAGTTCTTC.